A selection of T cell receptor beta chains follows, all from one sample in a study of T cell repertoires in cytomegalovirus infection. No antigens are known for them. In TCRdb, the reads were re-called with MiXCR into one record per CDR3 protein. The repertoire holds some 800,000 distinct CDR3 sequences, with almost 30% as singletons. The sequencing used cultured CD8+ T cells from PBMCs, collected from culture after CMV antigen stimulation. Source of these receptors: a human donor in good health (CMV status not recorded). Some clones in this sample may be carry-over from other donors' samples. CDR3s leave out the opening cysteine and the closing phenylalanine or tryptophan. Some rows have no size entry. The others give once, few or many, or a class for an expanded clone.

CDR3 protein: ASSPYARERGINEQF
V gene: TRBV13
clone size: once
J gene: TRBJ2-1

CDR3 protein: ASSIGQIPGDLNTEAF
V gene: TRBV27
clone size: few
J gene: TRBJ1-1

CDR3 protein: ASSHSPMGEKLF
V gene: TRBV2
clone size: -
J gene: TRBJ1-4

CDR3 protein: ASSPGTGYYEQY
V gene: TRBV7-8
clone size: many
J gene: TRBJ2-7

CDR3 protein: ASSLALTGEETQY
V gene: TRBV7-7
clone size: -
J gene: TRBJ2-5

CDR3 protein: ASSHAGQPLRTSSYNEQF
V gene: TRBV7-4
clone size: -
J gene: TRBJ2-1

CDR3 protein: ASSLERDRGWNTGELF
V gene: TRBV7-9
clone size: few
J gene: TRBJ2-2

CDR3 protein: ASSATGEYEQY
V gene: TRBV7-2
clone size: many
J gene: TRBJ2-7

CDR3 protein: ASSLTGQGWPETQY
V gene: TRBV7-9
clone size: -
J gene: TRBJ2-5

CDR3 protein: ASSLDPHEQY
V gene: TRBV6-2/TRBV6-3
clone size: -
J gene: TRBJ2-7

CDR3 protein: SARVRQGNYGYT
V gene: TRBV20-1
clone size: -
J gene: TRBJ1-2

CDR3 protein: ASSQTAFGTDTQY
V gene: TRBV4-3
clone size: few
J gene: TRBJ2-3

CDR3 protein: ASSYTGGADGYT
V gene: TRBV6-6
clone size: -
J gene: TRBJ1-2

CDR3 protein: ASSNRVSATGNEQF
V gene: TRBV2
clone size: -
J gene: TRBJ2-1

CDR3 protein: ASSIGTHSNQPQH
V gene: TRBV19
clone size: many
J gene: TRBJ1-5

CDR3 protein: ASIKGTGAGNTIY
V gene: TRBV2
clone size: -
J gene: TRBJ1-3

CDR3 protein: ASSLDDRYNEKLF
V gene: TRBV7-4
clone size: -
J gene: TRBJ1-4

CDR3 protein: ASSAWDRGFTGELF
V gene: TRBV9
clone size: -
J gene: TRBJ2-2

CDR3 protein: ASSDWTGDGYT
V gene: TRBV5-1
clone size: -
J gene: TRBJ1-2

CDR3 protein: ASSWTAESEQF
V gene: TRBV5-1
clone size: -
J gene: TRBJ2-1

CDR3 protein: ASSFSKTPTDTQY
V gene: TRBV6-6
clone size: few
J gene: TRBJ2-3

CDR3 protein: ASSVGPTLNEAF
V gene: TRBV19
clone size: few
J gene: TRBJ1-1

CDR3 protein: ASSSMDRDRQPQH
V gene: TRBV6-1
clone size: -
J gene: TRBJ1-5

CDR3 protein: ASSYGPLGELF
V gene: TRBV6-5
clone size: -
J gene: TRBJ2-2

CDR3 protein: ASSSTDEQF
V gene: TRBV7-8
clone size: many
J gene: TRBJ2-1

CDR3 protein: ASSQTAQGGDGYT
V gene: TRBV4-1
clone size: -
J gene: TRBJ1-2

CDR3 protein: ASSEERTAMNQPQH
V gene: TRBV6-1
clone size: -
J gene: TRBJ1-5

CDR3 protein: AISESLGDEQF
V gene: TRBV10-3
clone size: -
J gene: TRBJ2-1

CDR3 protein: ASSPDRERLLSNQPQH
V gene: TRBV7-8
clone size: -
J gene: TRBJ1-5

CDR3 protein: ASSFALRDSGEQF
V gene: TRBV7-6
clone size: -
J gene: TRBJ2-1

CDR3 protein: ASSIRRQNTEAF
V gene: TRBV19
clone size: -
J gene: TRBJ1-1

CDR3 protein: SARDRYTLEQY
V gene: TRBV20-1
clone size: -
J gene: TRBJ2-7

CDR3 protein: ASSMPTSGVYNEQF
V gene: TRBV5-3
clone size: few
J gene: TRBJ2-1

CDR3 protein: AINQRQGEGSEAF
V gene: TRBV10-3
clone size: few
J gene: TRBJ1-1

CDR3 protein: ASSIGQRNTEAF
V gene: TRBV19
clone size: few
J gene: TRBJ1-1

CDR3 protein: ASSSLPLNTYNEQF
V gene: TRBV7-6
clone size: -
J gene: TRBJ2-1

CDR3 protein: ASSLGQVKT
V gene: TRBV12-3/TRBV12-4
clone size: -
J gene: TRBJ2-6

CDR3 protein: ASSFRLGRTTEAF
V gene: TRBV28
clone size: many
J gene: TRBJ1-1

CDR3 protein: ASSNSPGEQY
V gene: TRBV12-3/TRBV12-4
clone size: -
J gene: TRBJ2-7

CDR3 protein: ASRGRFAGENTDTQY
V gene: TRBV7-9
clone size: -
J gene: TRBJ2-3

CDR3 protein: ASSYPGKGPYGYT
V gene: TRBV7-9
clone size: -
J gene: TRBJ1-2

CDR3 protein: ASSYFGSTRLGEQF
V gene: TRBV6-2/TRBV6-3
clone size: -
J gene: TRBJ2-1